Listed here are 27 T cell receptor beta chains from one sample, sequenced in a study of blood T cell repertoires in COVID-19. The assay was immunoSEQ multiplex PCR, and TCRdb's table has in-frame clones only and misses some. This table holds about 140,000 clones, around 90% found once. Sequenced sample: peripheral blood. These receptors were taken from a man aged 55 to 70 with active or convalescent COVID-19.

The chain combines TRBV4-2 with TRBJ2-3; D is ambiguous. The CDR3 is 15 amino acids. CDR1 is LGHNA and CDR2 is YNFKEQ in the germline V gene. V shed 1 base and J shed 4 bases, with 12 bases lying between them. The CDR3 sequence: CASSQVAKQADTQYF. CDR3 sequence (DNA): TGTGCCAGCAGCCAAGTGGCAAAGCAGGCAGATACGCAGTATTTT.

The rearrangement uses TRBV7-2 and TRBJ1-1; D is unresolved. There are 12 residues in the CDR3. CDR1 SGHTA and CDR2 FQGNSA come from the germline V gene. V lost 5 bases to trimming and J lost 7 bases, with 11 bases between them. The CDR3 protein is CASSPFEGEAFF. CDR3 bases: TGTGCCAGCAGCCCGTTCGAGGGTGAAGCTTTCTTT.

The V call is TRBV5-6, the J call TRBJ2-5; 7 bases line up with TRBD2. V was pared by 4 bases and J by 9 bases, with 9 bases of the junction left unmatched. The germline V gene has CDR1 SGHDT and CDR2 YYEEEE. The CDR3 is 13 residues long. The CDR3 here is CASSLRGKRAQYF. The CDR3 coding sequence is TGTGCCAGCAGCCTGCGGGGGAAGAGAGCCCAGTACTTC.

The V call is TRBV7-2, the J call TRBJ2-1; 7 nucleotides align to TRBD2. This CDR3 is 15 amino acids long. Germline CDR1 and CDR2: SGHTA and FQGNSA. The J segment lost 8 bases and the V segment lost 7 bases, leaving 14 bases of the junction unmatched. DNA of the CDR3: TGTGCCAGCATGCGCCCGGGACTACTCAGGGATGAGCAGTTCTTC. It is translated as CASMRPGLLRDEQFF.

The V call is TRBV3-1 (or the pseudogene TRBV3-2), the J call TRBJ2-7, with TRBD1 identical over 8 bases. There are 14 residues in the CDR3. Germline V CDR1 and CDR2: LGHDT, YNNKEL (reference sequence). The ends lost 4 bases at V and 2 bases at J; junction bases unmatched: 4. The chain's CDR3 is CASSRTGNPYEQYF. The CDR3 nucleotides are TGTGCCAGCAGCCGGACAGGGAATCCCTACGAGCAGTACTTC.

The chain joins TRBV7-9 to TRBJ2-4; 9 nucleotides agree with TRBD1. V trimming: 6 bases; J trimming: 3 bases; junction bases outside the gene matches: 6. The germline V gene has CDR1 SEHNR and CDR2 FQNEAQ (reference sequence). This CDR3 spans 15 amino acids. The CDR3 DNA sequence: TGTGCCAGCAGTGATACAGGGGGCGGCAAAAACATTCAGTACTTC. Translated: CASSDTGGGKNIQYF.

The chain is built from TRBV7-2 and TRBJ1-1; 9 bases line up with TRBD1. The V and J ends lost 0 bases and 4 bases, in that order; junction bases with no gene match: 9. From germline, CDR1 is SGHTA and CDR2 FQGNSA. The CDR3 is 17 amino acids. CDR3 DNA: TGTGCCAGCAGCTTAGCGGCGACAGGGGGGGCGGGCACTGAAGCTTTCTTT. Residues: CASSLAATGGAGTEAFF.

J is TRBJ2-7 and V is TRBV7-9, with D possibly being TRBD2 (6 bases). Germline lookup yields CDR1 SEHNR and CDR2 FQNEAQ (reference sequence). This CDR3 contains 16 residues. Trimming took 5 bases from V and 2 from J, leaving 19 bases between them. CDR3 sequence reads: CASSNPGTLGTYEQYF. The DNA for the CDR3 is TGTGCCAGCAGCAACCCCGGGACTCTCGGGACCTACGAGCAGTACTTC. Together with reference TRBV7-9 and TRBJ2-7, the CDR3 gives the full variable domain: DTGVSQNPRHKITKRGQNVTFRCDPISEHNRLYWYRQTLGQGPEFLTYFQNEAQLEKSRLLSDRFSAERPKGSFSTLEIQRTEQGDSAMYLCASSNPGTLGTYEQYFGPGTRLTVT.

This clone has just one count. In the same sample, other DNA sequences code for this CDR3. The chain recombines TRBV19 with TRBJ2-7; 13 positions agree with TRBD2. Losses at the gene ends were 5 bases for V and 1 base for J; bases not matched to a gene: 2. Per the germline V gene, CDR1 is LNHDA and CDR2 is SQIVND (reference sequence). The CDR3 spans 15 residues. Here the CDR3 DNA reads TGTGCCAGTAGTCGGACTAGCGGGAGTTCCTACGAGCAGTACTTC. It is translated as CASSRTSGSSYEQYF.

The genes are TRBV27 and TRBJ1-1; D may be TRBD1 (5 bases). CDR1 is MNHEY, CDR2 SMNVEV, per germline (reference sequence). V was trimmed by 5 bases and J by 0 bases, leaving 10 bases between them. This CDR3 is built from 14 residues. CDR3 in amino acids: CASSLGLMNTEAFF. For the CDR3, the DNA is TGTGCCAGCAGTCTGGGACTCATGAACACTGAAGCTTTCTTT.

The chain employs TRBV4-1 and TRBJ1-5; D ambiguous. V was shortened by 5 bases and J by 0 bases, with 5 bases between the two germline ends. CDR3 size: 13 residues. Germline values: CDR1 MGHRA, CDR2 YSYEKL. DNA for the CDR3: TGCGCCAGCAGCGCCTATAGCAATCAGCCCCAGCATTTT. Amino acid sequence: CASSAYSNQPQHF.

The chain couples TRBV5-1 to TRBJ2-7, with 8 positions matching TRBD2. Trimming at V came to 0 bases and at J to 2 bases, leaving 4 bases not matched to a gene. CDR3 length: 15 residues. Per the germline V gene, CDR1 is SGHRS and CDR2 is YFSETQ. CDR3 in amino acids: CASSLAGTRPYEQYF. CDR3 sequence (DNA): TGCGCCAGCAGCTTGGCCGGGACTAGACCCTACGAGCAGTACTTC.

This rearrangement joins TRBV29-1 to TRBJ2-5, with no clear D. Trimming cost V 3 bases and J 1 base, with 6 bases left between them. The CDR3 totals 12 residues. Germline assignment: CDR1 SQVTM and CDR2 ANQGSEA. CDR3 nucleotide sequence: TGCAGCGTTGATGTAGCCCAAGAGACCCAGTACTTC. Its translation is CSVDVAQETQYF.

The V call is TRBV7-3, the J call TRBJ1-1; weak D call: TRBD1 (6 bases). The V gene lost 1 base and the J gene lost 0 bases, with 18 bases spanning the gap. The CDR3 is 18 residues long. Looked up from germline, CDR1 is SGHTA and CDR2 is FQGTGA. CDR3 region: CASSLNGFQGTVNTEAFF. In DNA, the CDR3 is TGTGCCAGCAGCTTAAATGGGTTCCAGGGGACCGTGAACACTGAAGCTTTCTTT. Combining the CDR3 with reference TRBV7-3 and TRBJ1-1 gives the whole variable domain GAGVSQTPSNKVTEKGKYVELRCDPISGHTALYWYRQSLGQGPEFLIYFQGTGAADDSGLPNDRFFAVRPEGSVSTLKIQRTERGDSAVYLCASSLNGFQGTVNTEAFFGQGTRLTVV.

This sequence joins TRBV3-1 (or the pseudogene TRBV3-2) and TRBJ2-1; D is perhaps TRBD2 (5 bases). The CDR3 consists of 15 residues. Germline CDR1 is LGHDT and CDR2 is YNNKEL (reference sequence). V was shortened by 3 bases and J by 2 bases, with 11 bases between the two germline ends. For the CDR3, the DNA is TGTGCCAGCAGCCAGGTGCTAGCAGCCTACAATGAGCAGTTCTTC. Translating gives CASSQVLAAYNEQFF.

This clone was detected only once. The V and J genes are TRBV7-9 and TRBJ2-3, with 7 bases matching TRBD1. Germline V lookup: CDR1 SEHNR, CDR2 FQNEAQ (reference sequence). Germline trimming cut 5 bases from V and 2 bases from J; bases unmatched to any gene: 4. The CDR3 totals 14 residues. The CDR3 coding sequence is TGTGCCAGCAGCCTAGGGACAGCCACAGATACGCAGTATTTT. Protein sequence: CASSLGTATDTQYF.

The chain employs TRBV9 and TRBJ1-1, with 7 nucleotides matching TRBD1. Germline assignment: CDR1 SGDLS and CDR2 YYNGEE. This CDR3 comprises 14 residues. V lost 2 bases and J lost 0; bases outside the gene matches: 1. In nucleotides, the CDR3 is TGTGCCAGCAGCGTTACAGGGGTGAACACTGAAGCTTTCTTT. Protein sequence: CASSVTGVNTEAFF.

V usage is TRBV11-1 and J usage is TRBJ2-7, with D perhaps TRBD1 (5 bases). The germline V gene has CDR1 SGHAT and CDR2 FQDESV (reference sequence). The CDR3 sequence is 14 residues long. The V and J ends lost 5 bases and 0 bases respectively, with 11 bases between them. This chain's CDR3 is CASSISGASYEQYF. In DNA form, the CDR3 reads TGTGCCAGCAGCATAAGTGGGGCCTCCTACGAGCAGTACTTC.

The gene calls are TRBV24-1 and TRBJ2-1; 7 bases map to TRBD2. The CDR3 runs 16 residues. Germline loops: CDR1 KGHDR, CDR2 SFDVKD. Losses at the gene ends were 2 bases for V and 6 bases for J; bases not matched to a gene: 9. The CDR3 is CATSDSLRASGNEQFF. The CDR3 coding sequence is TGTGCCACCAGTGATTCCCTGAGGGCTAGCGGCAATGAGCAGTTCTTC.

The chain uses TRBV6-5 and TRBJ1-2; D is unresolved. From germline, CDR1 is MNHEY and CDR2 SVGAGI. V lost 6 bases and J lost 6, with 17 bases in between. CDR3 length: 14 residues. The CDR3 is CASSSRGGLNGYTF. Written as DNA, the CDR3 is TGTGCCAGCAGCAGCCGGGGAGGGTTGAATGGCTACACCTTC.

This clone has more than one count but fewer than ten. V usage is TRBV24-1 and J usage is TRBJ2-5; no clear D gene. The CDR3 has 12 residues. Per germline, CDR1 KGHDR and CDR2 SFDVKD. Between the trimmed V and J ends, which lost 4 bases and 2 bases, there was a span of 4 bases. The CDR3 sequence: CATSESQETQYF. For the CDR3, the DNA is TGTGCCACCAGTGAATCTCAAGAGACCCAGTACTTC.

The rearrangement joins TRBV7-9 to TRBJ1-6; D is ambiguous. The germline V gene encodes CDR1 SEHNR and CDR2 FQNEAQ (reference sequence). The CDR3 covers 16 residues. Trimming pared 5 bases from V and 10 bases from J, leaving 21 bases between. DNA of the CDR3: TGTGCCAGCAGCCCCCAAGTTACCTGGGGAGGCTCACCCCTCCACTTT. Translation: CASSPQVTWGGSPLHF. The complete variable domain, with remaining parts taken from reference TRBV7-9 and TRBJ1-6, reads DTGVSQNPRHKITKRGQNVTFRCDPISEHNRLYWYRQTLGQGPEFLTYFQNEAQLEKSRLLSDRFSAERPKGSFSTLEIQRTEQGDSAMYLCASSPQVTWGGSPLHFGNGTRLTVT.

CDR3 in amino acids: CASSPQGVSNEQFF. DNA of the CDR3: TGTGCCAGCAGCCCCCAGGGGGTCTCCAATGAGCAGTTCTTC. The rearrangement links TRBV5-6 to TRBJ2-1, with TRBD1 identical over 7 bases. The CDR3 runs 14 residues. The junction had 7 bases not matched to a gene; V was cut back by 4 bases and J by 6 bases. CDR1 is SGHDT, CDR2 YYEEEE, per germline.

V gene TRBV19 combines with J gene TRBJ1-6, with 8 bases that match TRBD1. The trim removed 6 bases at V and 5 bases at J, leaving 6 bases unmatched. Germline lookup yields CDR1 LNHDA and CDR2 SQIVND (reference sequence). The CDR3 spans 15 residues. CDR3 coding DNA: TGTGCCAGTAGCCCTGGACAGGGAAATAATTCACCCCTCCACTTT. Translation: CASSPGQGNNSPLHF.

The J gene is TRBJ1-2, the V gene TRBV28; 7 nucleotides align to TRBD1. The germline CDR1 and CDR2 sequences are MDHEN and SYDVKM. J lost 7 bases, V lost 5 bases, and 7 bases had no gene match. CDR3 length: 13 amino acids. Here the CDR3 DNA reads TGTGCCAGCAGTCTCCTCCAGGGGGGTGGCTACACCTTC. It is translated as CASSLLQGGGYTF.

The chain couples TRBV6-5 to TRBJ1-6, with a tentative D call TRBD1 (5 bases). CDR3 length: 16 amino acids. In germline, CDR1 is MNHEY, CDR2 SVGAGI. The ends were cut back, 3 bases at V and 10 bases at J, with 19 bases in the middle. Here the CDR3 DNA reads TGTGCCAGCAGTTATTATTCCGCAGGGCTTCGGTCACCCCTCCACTTT. Amino acid sequence: CASSYYSAGLRSPLHF.

The V call is TRBV5-1, the J call TRBJ2-7, with D possibly TRBD2 on 6 matching bases. The germline V gene has CDR1 SGHRS and CDR2 YFSETQ. This CDR3 is built from 15 residues. V shed 4 bases and J shed 2 bases, with 16 bases lying between them. The chain's CDR3 is CASSPQGGIPYEQYF. DNA for the CDR3: TGCGCCAGCAGCCCCCAAGGAGGGATCCCCTACGAGCAGTACTTC.